The next 18 T cell receptor beta chains were all read from a single sample in a study of blood T cell repertoires in COVID-19. Produced via immunoSEQ multiplex PCR; TCRdb's table is partial and in-frame only. The sample carries roughly 40,000 clones, roughly 90% recorded once. Sample: peripheral blood. The receptor set was obtained from a human donor in a cohort sampled during active COVID-19.

This rearrangement joins TRBV6-2 or TRBV6-3 to TRBJ1-1; TRBD1 matches 8 bases. Germline loops: CDR1 MNHEY, CDR2 SVGEGT. There are 16 residues in the CDR3. V was pared by 2 bases and J by 0 bases, with 5 bases of the junction left unmatched. The CDR3 is CASSYIGTGVNTEAFF. CDR3 sequence (DNA): TGTGCCAGCAGTTACATCGGGACAGGAGTGAACACTGAAGCTTTCTTT.

The gene calls are TRBV12-2 and TRBJ2-1; the D segment call TRBD2 is taken from the table without a DNA check. TRBV12-2 is reported as a pseudogene. The CDR3 runs to 18 residues. CDR3 coding DNA: TGTGCAAGTCGCCTACTACCTCCAGGGACTAGCGGGTACAATGAGCAGTTCTTC. Translation: CASRLLPPGTSGYNEQFF.

CDR3 DNA: TGTGCCAGCAGGGAGGGGACCGGGGAGCTGTTTTTT. Amino acid sequence: CASREGTGELFF. This chain uses TRBV9 with TRBJ2-2; D possibly corresponds to TRBD2 (6 bases). The CDR3 is made up of 12 amino acids. Germline V gene lookup returns CDR1 SGDLS and CDR2 YYNGEE. V shed 5 bases and J shed 5 bases, with 7 bases lying between them.

The chain employs TRBV12-3 or TRBV12-4 and TRBJ2-6; D remains ambiguous. This CDR3 spans 13 amino acids. V gave up 3 bases and J gave up 2 bases, with 2 bases separating them. The CDR3 loop reads CASSFAGANVLTF. DNA for the CDR3: TGTGCCAGCAGTTTCGCTGGGGCCAACGTCCTGACTTTC.

The chain combines TRBV6-5 with TRBJ1-2, with 9 bases identical to TRBD1. The CDR3 consists of 14 residues. The V and J ends lost 6 bases and 8 bases, in that order; junction bases with no gene match: 10. CDR1 and CDR2 (germline): MNHEY, SVGAGI. Here the CDR3 reads CASSPGTGRTGYTF. The CDR3 DNA sequence: TGTGCCAGCAGCCCCGGGACAGGGCGAACGGGCTACACCTTC.

This clone was detected once. The rearrangement links TRBV2 to TRBJ2-7; D perhaps matches TRBD1 (5 bases). V dropped 6 bases and J dropped 2 bases, with 17 bases sitting between them. The germline gives CDR1 SNHLY, CDR2 FYNNEI. The CDR3 sequence is 15 residues long. This CDR3 is CASRFAARATYEQYF. CDR3 in DNA: TGTGCCAGCAGATTTGCGGCCAGGGCCACCTACGAGCAGTACTTC.

This clone was seen a handful of times. The chain has TRBV5-4 and TRBJ1-1, with D possibly TRBD1 on 5 matching bases. This CDR3 has 14 residues. The germline V gene has CDR1 SGHNT and CDR2 YYREEE (reference sequence). V dropped 2 bases and J dropped 1 base, with 9 bases sitting between them. The CDR3 coding sequence is TGTGCCAGCAGCTTTCAGGGCAAGAACACTGAAGCTTTCTTT. It is translated as CASSFQGKNTEAFF.

This chain connects TRBV5-4 to TRBJ1-1; TRBD1 might be the D (5 bases). Germline CDR1 SGHNT, CDR2 YYREEE (reference sequence). This CDR3 comprises 14 residues. V was cut by 0 bases and J by 6 bases, with 12 bases left in between. In DNA form, the CDR3 reads TGTGCCAGCAGCTTGGAAACGGGAGGGGCTGAAGCTTTCTTT. Its translation: CASSLETGGAEAFF.

The J gene is TRBJ2-1, the V gene TRBV6-4; 15 bases agree with TRBD2. Trimming removed 6 bases from V and 13 bases from J; junction bases left unmatched: 4. Germline CDR1 and CDR2: MRHNA and SNTAGT. The CDR3 is 13 amino acids. CDR3 DNA: TGTGCCAGCAGGGGACTAGCGGGGGGCCGCCAGTTCTTC. Protein sequence: CASRGLAGGRQFF.

The rearrangement joins TRBV7-2 to TRBJ2-7, with 7 positions matching TRBD2. Germline V gene lookup returns CDR1 SGHTA and CDR2 FQGNSA. CDR3 size: 14 residues. Trimming removed 3 bases from V and 1 base from J; junction bases left unmatched: 3. This CDR3 is CASSLGGRSYEQYF. CDR3 sequence (DNA): TGTGCCAGCAGCTTGGGCGGGAGATCCTACGAGCAGTACTTC.

The chain couples TRBV6-2 or TRBV6-3 to TRBJ2-2; D is possibly TRBD1 (5 bases). This CDR3 has 16 amino acids. The germline gives CDR1 MNHEY, CDR2 SVGEGT. The V gene lost 6 bases and the J gene lost 2 bases, with 16 bases spanning the gap. The CDR3 DNA reads as TGTGCCAGCAGGCCTGGGGCTGGGCTTAACACCGGGGAGCTGTTTTTT. It encodes CASRPGAGLNTGELFF.

This clone showed up just a few times. This chain uses TRBV4-1 with TRBJ2-7; TRBD1 matches 7 bases. The CDR3 contains 15 residues. Germline values: CDR1 MGHRA, CDR2 YSYEKL. V gave up 3 bases and J gave up 0 bases; unmatched junction bases: 5. The CDR3 bases are TGCGCCAGCAGCCAGCATAGACAGGGCTCCTACGAGCAGTACTTC. Protein sequence: CASSQHRQGSYEQYF.

The V and J genes are TRBV5-1 and TRBJ2-3; D remains unclear. The CDR3 runs 13 residues. CDR1 SGHRS and CDR2 YFSETQ come from the germline V gene. V shed 3 bases and J shed 0 bases, with 5 bases lying between them. DNA of the CDR3: TGCGCCAGCAGCTGGGCGAGCACAGATACGCAGTATTTT. This sequence encodes CASSWASTDTQYF.

The rearrangement joins TRBV7-2 to TRBJ1-1; weak D call: TRBD1 (5 bases). Looked up from germline, CDR1 is SGHTA and CDR2 is FQGNSA. The ends were cut back, 2 bases at V and 0 bases at J, with 7 bases in the middle. There are 14 residues in the CDR3. The CDR3, as DNA: TGTGCCAGCAGCTTACTCAGGGTGAACACTGAAGCTTTCTTT. This codes for CASSLLRVNTEAFF.

The V call is TRBV2, the J call TRBJ1-1; D perhaps matches TRBD1 (6 bases). V gave up 5 bases and J gave up 4 bases, with 11 bases separating them. Germline values: CDR1 SNHLY, CDR2 FYNNEI. The CDR3 contains 13 residues. CDR3 sequence: CASSLQGSTEAFF. The DNA of the CDR3 is TGTGCCAGCAGTTTGCAGGGGAGCACTGAAGCTTTCTTT.

The chain has TRBV4-1 and TRBJ1-6; no definite D call. The germline gives CDR1 MGHRA, CDR2 YSYEKL. This CDR3 has 15 residues. V lost 5 bases and J lost 0, with 8 bases in between. Written as DNA, the CDR3 is TGCGCCAGCAGCGACAAGAGCTCCTATAATTCACCCCTCCACTTT. As protein: CASSDKSSYNSPLHF.

The J gene is TRBJ1-5, the V gene TRBV6-2 or TRBV6-3; 7 bases line up with TRBD1. V trimming: 2 bases; J trimming: 8 bases; junction bases outside the gene matches: 9. CDR1 is MNHEY and CDR2 is SVGEGT in the germline V gene. This CDR3 is 15 amino acids long. The CDR3 sequence is CASSYATGPTEPQHF. The CDR3 DNA reads as TGTGCCAGCAGTTACGCGACAGGGCCGACAGAGCCCCAGCATTTT.

The gene calls are TRBV7-6 and TRBJ2-1, with 9 positions matching TRBD2. Germline CDR1 is SGHVS and CDR2 is FNYEAQ. CDR3 length: 18 amino acids. The ends lost 4 bases at V and 0 bases at J; junction bases unmatched: 10. The CDR3 loop reads CASSSSSGMESSYNEQFF. The CDR3 bases are TGTGCCAGCAGCTCCTCTAGCGGGATGGAGAGCTCCTACAATGAGCAGTTCTTC.